The rows below give T cell receptor beta chains drawn from one sample of a study of PD-L1 blockade in urothelial cancer. Using immunoSEQ multiplex PCR, the repertoire was profiled, and TCRdb retains in-frame clones only, with some absent. The sample includes about 50,000 clones, 75% to 90% of them seen just once. This material consisted of PBMCs, taken around atezolizumab (anti-PD-L1) treatment. Receptor source: a man aged 55 to 70 with urothelial cancer. Each CDR3 is given with its conserved first and last residue.

v_call cdr3_aa
TRBV5-1 CASSLGQSYEQYF
TRBV2 CASSGRSSGANVLTF
TRBV9 CASSPRHQNTEAFF
TRBV2 CASSLSRGTLGETQYF
TRBV18 CASTGTGEKLFF
TRBV5-4 CASSPSGRGSATGELFF
TRBV7-2 CASSLNRVENQPQHF
TRBV29-1 CSVGQGTNEKLFF
TRBV7-2 CASSRTNANTGELFF
TRBV5-8 CASSLVYGTERYYEQYF
TRBV2 CASSERQVYGYTF
TRBV5-1 CASSLGGVSEKLFF
TRBV27 CASSGGAVYEQYF
TRBV2 CASSAADSRAEQYF
TRBV6-6 CASSPSGSGYTF
TRBV6-1 CASSGFGTLNLYEQYF
TRBV30 CAWSDLNTEAFF
TRBV30 CAWTAGSRGYTF
TRBV7-3 CASSFTGGYGYTF
TRBV6-4 CASGRTSGLNTGELFF
TRBV4-1 CASSTDRKGSYEQYF
TRBV2 CASMLESDSPLHF
TRBV11-2 CASSLLRDRAQRAYGYTF
TRBV4-3 CASSHLYAGTASYEQYF
TRBV11-1 CASSPFPDTQYF
TRBV19 CASRGEGTTTNEKLFF
TRBV19 CASSALKGVDTGELFF
TRBV10-2 CASSEVGGGKNIQYF
TRBV9 CASSKTSTTDTQYF
TRBV19 CASSSFTGARGTGYTF
TRBV6-4 CASSDYSGGPTHTQYF
TRBV9 CASSVGDTYNEQFF
TRBV5-1 CASSKGQGGTEAFF
TRBV7-2 CASSLGLAGGYEQYF
TRBV7-7 CASSLGLNTDTQYF
TRBV18 CASSPGRSEKLFF
TRBV2 CASRQDANTGELFF
TRBV28 CASSLFGRGGNTIYF
TRBV11-3 CASSLGQGVQGETQYF
TRBV18 CASSPRDRGPTDTQYF
TRBV7-8 CASSLVGGRDSYEQYF
TRBV5-4 CASSLKGGETQYF
TRBV15 CATSSPGLHSYEQYF
TRBV21-1 CASSKGSDRLEKLFF
TRBV5-6 CASSRRLAGDVTDTQYF
TRBV7-9 CASSSSDRADNYGYTF
TRBV11-2 CASSLGVAGSEQYF
TRBV27 CASSELTGVNEQFF
TRBV27 CASSLSIGNRHGYTF
TRBV5-4 CASSGLAGVDNEQFF
TRBV4-1 CASSPMSQGMGNQPQHF
TRBV7-2 CASSMTVRGNYGYTF
TRBV4-2 CASSQNRDSSEQFF
TRBV28 CASSLERRGEAFF
TRBV19 CASSFQGAGGANVLTF